Listed below are T cell receptor beta chains from one sample, sequenced in a study of blood T cell repertoires in COVID-19. This table comes from immunoSEQ multiplex PCR, and its TCRdb copy is limited to in-frame clones, with some not included. The table lists a few hundred thousand clones, around 85% of them singletons. The sequencing input was PBMCs or T cells enriched from blood (not recorded which). Every receptor here comes from a woman aged 50 to 60 in a cohort exposed to, infected with or recovered from COVID-19 (not recorded which). Both conserved end residues are part of each CDR3. Each record gives: V gene, J gene, D gene, clone size, CDR3 protein, CDR3 DNA. A D gene is named only where the DNA matches it firmly. Not every row has a clone size; where given, it reads once, few, many or a size class.

TRBV6-5	TRBJ2-2	NA	NA	CASSGDFARELFF	TGTGCCAGCAGCGGCGACTTCGCCCGGGAGCTGTTTTTT
TRBV7-2	TRBJ1-5	TRBD1	NA	CASSLMTGGVGQPQHF	TGTGCCAGCAGCTTAATGACAGGGGGCGTTGGCCAGCCCCAGCATTTT
TRBV15	TRBJ1-4	NA	once	CATSRGEGVYHEKLFF	TGTGCCACCAGCAGAGGGGAAGGGGTCTATCATGAAAAACTGTTTTTT
TRBV5-5	TRBJ1-2	NA	NA	CASSWGSGGYTF	TGTGCCAGCAGCTGGGGGAGCGGGGGCTACACCTTC
TRBV19	TRBJ1-1	NA	once	CASRDSRGWYDTEAFF	TGTGCCAGTAGGGATTCCAGGGGCTGGTATGACACTGAAGCTTTCTTT
TRBV2	TRBJ1-6	NA	NA	CASSERTAYNSPLHF	TGTGCCAGCAGTGAGAGGACAGCCTATAATTCACCCCTCCACTTT
TRBV18	TRBJ1-1	NA	NA	CASSPNSLNTEAFF	TGTGCCAGCTCACCAAACAGTTTGAACACTGAAGCTTTCTTT
TRBV6-2/TRBV6-3	TRBJ2-7	TRBD1	NA	CASSKPPGQGFRGEQYF	TGTGCCAGCAGCAAACCCCCGGGACAGGGTTTTCGAGGCGAGCAGTACTTC
TRBV7-6	TRBJ2-5	NA	NA	CASSLEGRSAQETQYF	TGTGCCAGCAGCTTAGAAGGTCGCTCAGCGCAAGAGACCCAGTACTTC
TRBV19	TRBJ2-5	NA	once	CASSRALQETQYF	TGTGCCAGTAGTAGGGCGCTCCAAGAGACCCAGTACTTC
TRBV7-6	TRBJ2-2	TRBD2	few	CASSSAGGGTGELFF	TGTGCCAGCAGTTCAGCGGGCGGGGGGACCGGGGAGCTGTTTTTT
TRBV18	TRBJ2-7	TRBD1	NA	CASSPGTQGAVYEQYF	TGTGCCAGCTCACCAGGAACGCAGGGGGCGGTCTACGAGCAGTACTTC
TRBV5-1	TRBJ2-2	NA	NA	CASSLAASYTGELFF	TGCGCCAGCAGCTTGGCCGCGTCGTACACCGGGGAGCTGTTTTTT
TRBV19	TRBJ2-2	NA	NA	CASIDREAGELFF	TGTGCCAGTATAGACAGGGAGGCCGGGGAGCTGTTTTTT
TRBV7-3	TRBJ2-2	NA	NA	CASSRDQGSNTGELFF	TGTGCCAGCAGCCGAGATCAGGGGTCGAACACCGGGGAGCTGTTTTTT
TRBV7-3	TRBJ2-7	NA	NA	CASSRSGSYEQYF	TGTGCCAGCAGCCGAAGCGGTTCCTACGAGCAGTACTTC